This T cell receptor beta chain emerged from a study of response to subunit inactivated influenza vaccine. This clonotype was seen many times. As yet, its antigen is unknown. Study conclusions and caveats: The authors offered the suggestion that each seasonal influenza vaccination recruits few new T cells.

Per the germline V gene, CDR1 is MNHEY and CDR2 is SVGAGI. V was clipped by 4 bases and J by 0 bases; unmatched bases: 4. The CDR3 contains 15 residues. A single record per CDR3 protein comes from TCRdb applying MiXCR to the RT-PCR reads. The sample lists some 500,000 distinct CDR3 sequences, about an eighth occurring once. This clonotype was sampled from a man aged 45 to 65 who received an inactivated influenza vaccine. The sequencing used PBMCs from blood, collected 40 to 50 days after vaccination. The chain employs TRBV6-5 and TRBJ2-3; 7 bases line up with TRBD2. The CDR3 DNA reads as TGTGCCAGCAGTTTAAGCGGGGTTAGCACAGATACGCAGTATTTT. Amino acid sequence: CASSLSGVSTDTQYF.